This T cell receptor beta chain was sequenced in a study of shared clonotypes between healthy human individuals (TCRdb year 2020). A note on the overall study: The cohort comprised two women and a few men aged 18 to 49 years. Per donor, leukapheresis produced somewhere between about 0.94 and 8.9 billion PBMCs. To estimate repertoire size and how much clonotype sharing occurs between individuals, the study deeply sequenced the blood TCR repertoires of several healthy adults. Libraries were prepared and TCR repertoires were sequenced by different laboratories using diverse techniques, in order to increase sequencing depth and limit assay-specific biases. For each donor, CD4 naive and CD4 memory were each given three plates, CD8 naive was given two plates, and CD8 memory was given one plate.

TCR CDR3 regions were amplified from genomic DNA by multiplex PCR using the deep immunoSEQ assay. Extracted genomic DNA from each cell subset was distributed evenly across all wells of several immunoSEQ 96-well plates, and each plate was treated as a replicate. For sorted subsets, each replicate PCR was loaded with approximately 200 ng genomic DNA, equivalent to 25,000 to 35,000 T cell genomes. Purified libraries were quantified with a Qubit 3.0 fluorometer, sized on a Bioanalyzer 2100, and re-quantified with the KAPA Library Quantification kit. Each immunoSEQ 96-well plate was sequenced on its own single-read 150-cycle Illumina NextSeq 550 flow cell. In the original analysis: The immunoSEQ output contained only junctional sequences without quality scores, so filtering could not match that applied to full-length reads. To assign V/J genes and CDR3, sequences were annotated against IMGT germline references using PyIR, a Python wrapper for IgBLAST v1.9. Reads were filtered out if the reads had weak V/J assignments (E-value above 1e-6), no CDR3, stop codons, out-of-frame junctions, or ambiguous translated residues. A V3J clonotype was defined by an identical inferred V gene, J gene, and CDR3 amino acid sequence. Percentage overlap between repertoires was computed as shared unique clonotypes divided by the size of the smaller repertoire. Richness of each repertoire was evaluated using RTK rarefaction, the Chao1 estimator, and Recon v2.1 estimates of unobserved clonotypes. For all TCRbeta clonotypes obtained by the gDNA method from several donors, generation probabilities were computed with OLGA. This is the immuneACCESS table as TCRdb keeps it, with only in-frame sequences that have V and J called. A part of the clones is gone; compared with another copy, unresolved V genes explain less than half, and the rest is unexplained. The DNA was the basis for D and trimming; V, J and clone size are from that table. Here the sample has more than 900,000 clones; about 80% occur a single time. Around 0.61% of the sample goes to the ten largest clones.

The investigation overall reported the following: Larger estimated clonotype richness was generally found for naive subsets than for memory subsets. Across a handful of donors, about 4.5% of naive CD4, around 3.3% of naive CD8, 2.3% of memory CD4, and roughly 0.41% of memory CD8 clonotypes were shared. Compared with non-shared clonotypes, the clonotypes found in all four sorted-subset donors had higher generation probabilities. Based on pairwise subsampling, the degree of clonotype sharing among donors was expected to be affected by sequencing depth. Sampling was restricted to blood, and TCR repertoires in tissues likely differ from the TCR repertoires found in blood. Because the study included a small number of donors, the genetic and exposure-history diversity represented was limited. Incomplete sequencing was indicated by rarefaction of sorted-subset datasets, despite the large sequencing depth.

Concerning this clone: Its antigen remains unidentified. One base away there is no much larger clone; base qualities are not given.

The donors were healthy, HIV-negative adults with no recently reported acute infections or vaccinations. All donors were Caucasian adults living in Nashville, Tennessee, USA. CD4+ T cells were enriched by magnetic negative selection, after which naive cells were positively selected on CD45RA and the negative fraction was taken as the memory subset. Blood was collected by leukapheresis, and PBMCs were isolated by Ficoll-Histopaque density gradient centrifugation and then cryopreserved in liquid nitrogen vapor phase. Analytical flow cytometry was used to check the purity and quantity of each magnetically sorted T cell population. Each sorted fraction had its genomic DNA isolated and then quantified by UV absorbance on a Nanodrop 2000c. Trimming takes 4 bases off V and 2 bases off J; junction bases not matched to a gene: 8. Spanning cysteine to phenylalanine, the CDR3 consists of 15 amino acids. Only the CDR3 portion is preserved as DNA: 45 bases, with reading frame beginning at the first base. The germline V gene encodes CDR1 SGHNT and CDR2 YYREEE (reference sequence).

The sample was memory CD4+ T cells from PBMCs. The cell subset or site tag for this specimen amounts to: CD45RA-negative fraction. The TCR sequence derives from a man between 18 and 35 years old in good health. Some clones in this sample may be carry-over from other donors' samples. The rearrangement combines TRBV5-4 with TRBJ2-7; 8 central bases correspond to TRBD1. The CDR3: CASSQRQGPTYEQYF. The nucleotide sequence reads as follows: TGTGCCAGCAGCCAAAGACAGGGGCCAACCTACGAGCAGTACTTC.